The T cell receptor beta chain described here comes from a study of T cells in Graves' hyperthyroidism and ophthalmopathy. Findings and limits, study-wide: Most expanded thyroid clonotypes above 0.001 also appeared in blood.

V was pared by 3 bases and J by 3 bases, with 16 bases of the junction left unmatched. This CDR3 is 19 amino acids long. The germline gives CDR1 SEHNR, CDR2 FQNEAQ (reference sequence). This clonotype was picked up many times. Its antigen is not identified. Template material for amplifying TCR beta CDR3 regions consisted of RNA transcripts. The HTBI primer set was used in a first-round RT-PCR of the TCR CDR3. TCRdb re-derived calls from the multiplex PCR reads in MiXCR, one entry per CDR3 protein. The sample includes 600,000 or so distinct CDR3 sequences, about 14% seen only once; the top ten take under 15%. Ophthalmopathy patients showed a Clinical Activity Score of at least 3, NOSPECS grade of at least 4 and duration under 3 months.

What was sequenced was blood. The chain combines TRBV7-9 with TRBJ2-5, with TRBD1 matching over 10 bases. This receptor was identified in a woman in her 50s with Graves' ophthalmopathy. In DNA form, the CDR3 reads TGTGCCAGCAGCTTCTTCTCTATCGCGGACAGGGGGGAAGAAGAGACCCAGTACTTC. It specifies CASSFFSIADRGEEETQYF.